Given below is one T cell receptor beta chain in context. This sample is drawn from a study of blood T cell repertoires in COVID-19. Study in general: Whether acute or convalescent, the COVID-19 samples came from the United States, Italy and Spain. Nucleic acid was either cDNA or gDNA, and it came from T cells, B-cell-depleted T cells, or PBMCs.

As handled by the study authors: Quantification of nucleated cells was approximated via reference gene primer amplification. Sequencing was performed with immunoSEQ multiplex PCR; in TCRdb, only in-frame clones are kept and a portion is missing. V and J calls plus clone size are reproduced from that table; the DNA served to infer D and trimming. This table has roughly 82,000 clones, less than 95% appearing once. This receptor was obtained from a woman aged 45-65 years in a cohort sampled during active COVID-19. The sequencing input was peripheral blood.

The CDR3 loop is CATSDSNAGQFYEQYF. CDR3 bases: TGTGCCACCAGCGATAGTAACGCGGGACAGTTCTACGAGCAGTACTTC. This chain links TRBV24-1 with TRBJ2-7; perhaps TRBD1 as D (7 bases). From germline, CDR1 is KGHDR and CDR2 SFDVKD. This CDR3 has 16 amino acids. V lost 7 bases, J lost 3 bases, and 21 bases lay in between.